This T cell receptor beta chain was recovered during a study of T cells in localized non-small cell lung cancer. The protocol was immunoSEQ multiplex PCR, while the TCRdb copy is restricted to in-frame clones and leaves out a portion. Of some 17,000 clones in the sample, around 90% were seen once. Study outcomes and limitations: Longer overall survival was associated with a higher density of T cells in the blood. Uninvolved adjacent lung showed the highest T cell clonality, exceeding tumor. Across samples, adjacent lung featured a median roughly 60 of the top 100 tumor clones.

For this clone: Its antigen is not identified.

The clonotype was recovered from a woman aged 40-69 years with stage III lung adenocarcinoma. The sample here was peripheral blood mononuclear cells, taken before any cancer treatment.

CDR3 in amino acids: CATRWEQGNPYEQYF. The CDR3 DNA follows: TGTGCCACCCGTTGGGAACAGGGGAATCCGTACGAGCAGTACTTC. The chain recombines TRBV5-4 with TRBJ2-7; 7 positions agree with TRBD1. Trimming at V came to 9 bases and at J to 4 bases, leaving 16 bases not matched to a gene. In germline, CDR1 is SGHNT, CDR2 YYREEE (reference sequence). This CDR3 spans 15 amino acids.